These 6 T cell receptor beta chains share one sample of origin, sequenced in a study of blood T cell repertoires in COVID-19. Profiled with immunoSEQ multiplex PCR; TCRdb holds only in-frame clones, not every one. Among about 200,000 clones listed, roughly 90% were seen once. Source material: PBMCs or T cells enriched from blood (not recorded which). These receptor sequences come from a woman aged 25-40 years who had recovered from COVID-19.

The J gene is TRBJ2-1, the V gene TRBV11-1; D not resolved. V lost 3 bases, J lost 0 bases, and 9 bases lay in between. The CDR3 consists of 15 residues. The V gene's germline CDR1 is SGHAT and CDR2 FQDESV (reference sequence). CDR3 sequence (DNA): TGTGCCAGCAGCTTCGAGAGTTTCTCCTACAATGAGCAGTTCTTC. The encoded protein is CASSFESFSYNEQFF. Full variable domain (outside the CDR3, taken from reference TRBV11-1 and TRBJ2-1): EAEVAQSPRYKITEKSQAVAFWCDPISGHATLYWYRQILGQGPELLVQFQDESVVDDSQLPKDRFSAERLKGVDSTLKIQPAELGDSAMYLCASSFESFSYNEQFFGPGTRLTVL.

The gene calls are TRBV30 and TRBJ1-2, with 9 bases identical to TRBD1. The CDR3 extends over 15 amino acids. Looked up from germline, CDR1 is GTSNPN and CDR2 is SVGIG (reference sequence). J was trimmed by 0 bases and V by 4 bases; bases with no gene match: 6. The CDR3 bases are TGTGCCTGGACGACCGGGACAGGGACTAACTATGGCTACACCTTC. This encodes CAWTTGTGTNYGYTF.

The chain is built from TRBV11-3 and TRBJ2-7; TRBD1 matches 7 bases. The CDR3 consists of 14 residues. Trimming removed 6 bases from V and 3 bases from J; junction bases left unmatched: 8. Germline CDR1 SGHNT, CDR2 YENEEA. The CDR3 region has the DNA TGTGCCAGCAGGAAAGGGGGCCTTCTCTACGAGCAGTACTTC. It is translated as CASRKGGLLYEQYF.

The chain employs TRBV4-3 and TRBJ2-2; the D gene is possibly TRBD2 (6 bases). The germline V gene has CDR1 LGHNA and CDR2 YSLEER. The ends were cut back, 0 bases at V and 6 bases at J, with 17 bases in the middle. This CDR3 spans 17 amino acids. The CDR3 loop reads CASSQEREVGLSGELFF. CDR3 DNA sequence: TGCGCCAGCAGCCAAGAGAGGGAGGTCGGTCTATCCGGGGAGCTGTTTTTT.

J is TRBJ2-2 and V is TRBV19; 10 positions agree with TRBD1. CDR3 size: 17 residues. The germline gives CDR1 LNHDA, CDR2 SQIVND (reference sequence). This CDR3 reads CARMGLGTGENTGELFF. The CDR3 nucleotides read TGTGCGAGAATGGGGCTGGGGACAGGGGAGAACACCGGGGAGCTGTTTTTT.

This chain uses TRBV19 with TRBJ1-1, with 11 bases aligning to TRBD1. The CDR3 length is 13 residues. Germline CDR1 reads LNHDA; CDR2 reads SQIVND (reference sequence). The V segment lost 6 bases and the J segment 10 bases; nucleotides outside the gene matches: 7. For the CDR3, the DNA is TGTGCCAGTAGGACGGACAGGGGGCAAAGAGCTTTCTTT. Translating gives CASRTDRGQRAFF.